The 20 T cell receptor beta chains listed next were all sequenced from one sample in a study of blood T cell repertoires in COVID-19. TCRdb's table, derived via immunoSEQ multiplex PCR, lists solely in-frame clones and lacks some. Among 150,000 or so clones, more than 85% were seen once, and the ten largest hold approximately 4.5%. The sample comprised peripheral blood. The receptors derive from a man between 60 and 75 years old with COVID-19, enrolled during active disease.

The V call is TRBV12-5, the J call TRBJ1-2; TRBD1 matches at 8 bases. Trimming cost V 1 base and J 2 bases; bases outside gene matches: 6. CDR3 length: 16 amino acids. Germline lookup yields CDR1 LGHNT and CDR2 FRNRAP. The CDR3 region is CASGLASGGSNYGYTF. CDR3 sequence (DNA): TGTGCTAGTGGTTTGGCTTCAGGGGGCTCCAACTATGGCTACACCTTC.

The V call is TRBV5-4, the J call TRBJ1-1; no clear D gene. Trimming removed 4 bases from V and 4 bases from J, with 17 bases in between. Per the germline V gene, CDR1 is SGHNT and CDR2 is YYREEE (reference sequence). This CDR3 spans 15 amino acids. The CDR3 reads CASSADPVGVTEAFF. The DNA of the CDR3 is TGTGCCAGCAGCGCGGACCCCGTCGGGGTCACTGAAGCTTTCTTT.

CDR3 protein: CASSFSGIYEQYF. The CDR3, as DNA: TGTGCCAGCAGTTTTTCGGGGATTTACGAGCAGTACTTC. The chain joins TRBV27 to TRBJ2-7, with D maybe TRBD2 (5 bases). The CDR3 totals 13 residues. Trimming left V 3 bases short and J 4 bases short, with 10 bases between. Germline CDR1 and CDR2: MNHEY and SMNVEV (reference sequence).

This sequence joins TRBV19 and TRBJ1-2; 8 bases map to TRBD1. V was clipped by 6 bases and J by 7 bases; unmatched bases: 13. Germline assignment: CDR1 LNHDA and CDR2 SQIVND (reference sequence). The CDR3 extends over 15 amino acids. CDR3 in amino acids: CASSRSGQGEGGYTF. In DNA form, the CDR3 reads TGTGCCAGTAGCCGAAGTGGACAGGGTGAGGGTGGCTACACCTTC.

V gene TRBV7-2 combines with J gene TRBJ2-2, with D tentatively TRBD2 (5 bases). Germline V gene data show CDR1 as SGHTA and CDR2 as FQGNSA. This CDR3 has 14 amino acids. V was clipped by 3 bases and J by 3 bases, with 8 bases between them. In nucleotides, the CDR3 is TGTGCCAGCAGCTTCGAGGGTTACACCGGGGAGCTGTTTTTT. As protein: CASSFEGYTGELFF.

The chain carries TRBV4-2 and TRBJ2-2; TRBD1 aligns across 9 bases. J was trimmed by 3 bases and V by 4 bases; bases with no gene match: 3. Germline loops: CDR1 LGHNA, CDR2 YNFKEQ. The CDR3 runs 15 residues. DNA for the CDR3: TGTGCCAGCAGCCCCCGGGACAGGGACACCGGGGAGCTGTTTTTT. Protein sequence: CASSPRDRDTGELFF.

In DNA form, the CDR3 reads TGTGCCAGCAGCCCCTATGGGGGCAGCGGGACTAGCGGGGGAAAAGGGTCCTACGAGCAGTACTTC. This codes for CASSPYGGSGTSGGKGSYEQYF. The rearrangement links TRBV6-2 or TRBV6-3 to TRBJ2-7; TRBD2 matches at 14 bases. CDR3 length equals 22 residues. V shed 6 bases, J shed 1 base, and the junction held 23 bases outside the gene matches. Germline CDR1 is MNHEY and CDR2 is SVGEGT.

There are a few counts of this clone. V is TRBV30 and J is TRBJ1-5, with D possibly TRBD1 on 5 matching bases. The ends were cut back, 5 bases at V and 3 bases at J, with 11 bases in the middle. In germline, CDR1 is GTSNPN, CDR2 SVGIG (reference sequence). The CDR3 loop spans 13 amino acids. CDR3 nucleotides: TGTGCCTGGGGAAGGGGTGACAATCAGCCCCAGCATTTT. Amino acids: CAWGRGDNQPQHF.

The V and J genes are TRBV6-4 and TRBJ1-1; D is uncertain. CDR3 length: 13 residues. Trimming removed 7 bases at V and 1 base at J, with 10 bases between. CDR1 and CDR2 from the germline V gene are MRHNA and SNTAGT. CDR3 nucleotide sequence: TGTGCCAGCAAGGAGACGTGGAACACTGAAGCTTTCTTT. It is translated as CASKETWNTEAFF.

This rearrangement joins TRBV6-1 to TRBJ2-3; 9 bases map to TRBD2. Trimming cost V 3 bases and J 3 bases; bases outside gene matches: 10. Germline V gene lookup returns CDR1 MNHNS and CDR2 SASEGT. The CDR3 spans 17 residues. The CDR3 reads CASSDLAGPHLTDTQYF. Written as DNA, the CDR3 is TGTGCCAGCAGTGACCTAGCGGGGCCTCACTTAACAGATACGCAGTATTTT.

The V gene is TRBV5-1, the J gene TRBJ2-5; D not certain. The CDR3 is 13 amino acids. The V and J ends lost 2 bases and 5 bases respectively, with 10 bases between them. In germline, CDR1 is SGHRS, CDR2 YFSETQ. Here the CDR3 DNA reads TGCGCCAGCAGCTTTTCCACATCGGAGACCCAGTACTTC. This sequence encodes CASSFSTSETQYF.

CDR3 sequence reads: CATSDYRGGTDTQYF. The CDR3 nucleotides are TGTGCCACCAGTGATTACAGGGGTGGGACAGATACGCAGTATTTT. This chain connects TRBV24-1 to TRBJ2-3, with 7 positions matching TRBD1. The CDR3 is made up of 15 amino acids. Germline V gene data show CDR1 as KGHDR and CDR2 as SFDVKD. Trimming removed 2 bases from V and 3 bases from J; junction bases left unmatched: 4.

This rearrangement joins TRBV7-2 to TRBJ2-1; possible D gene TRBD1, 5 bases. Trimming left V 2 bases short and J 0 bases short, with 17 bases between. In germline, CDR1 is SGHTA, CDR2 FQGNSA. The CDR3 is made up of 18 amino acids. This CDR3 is CASSLKVGALSSYNEQFF. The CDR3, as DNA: TGTGCCAGCAGCTTAAAGGTAGGGGCCCTAAGCTCCTACAATGAGCAGTTCTTC.

The CDR3 loop is CASSTLPPLAVTSTDTQYF. CDR3 nucleotides: TGTGCCAGCAGCACCCTCCCCCCTCTAGCTGTAACGAGCACAGATACGCAGTATTTT. This chain joins TRBV7-3 and TRBJ2-3, with D maybe TRBD2 (5 bases). The V gene lost 5 bases and the J gene lost 0 bases, with 24 bases spanning the gap. Germline V lookup: CDR1 SGHTA, CDR2 FQGTGA. CDR3 size: 19 residues. The full variable domain, with the rest looked up from reference TRBV7-3 and TRBJ2-3, is GAGVSQTPSNKVTEKGKYVELRCDPISGHTALYWYRQSLGQGPEFLIYFQGTGAADDSGLPNDRFFAVRPEGSVSTLKIQRTERGDSAVYLCASSTLPPLAVTSTDTQYFGPGTRLTVL.

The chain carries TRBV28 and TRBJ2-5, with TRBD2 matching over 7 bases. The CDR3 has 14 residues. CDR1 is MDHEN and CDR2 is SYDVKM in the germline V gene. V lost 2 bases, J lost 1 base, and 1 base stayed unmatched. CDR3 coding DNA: TGTGCCAGCAGTTTAGGGGGGGTCCAAGAGACCCAGTACTTC. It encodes CASSLGGVQETQYF. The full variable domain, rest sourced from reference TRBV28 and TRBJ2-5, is DVKVTQSSRYLVKRTGEKVFLECVQDMDHENMFWYRQDPGLGLRLIYFSYDVKMKEKGDIPEGYSVSREKKERFSLILESASTNQTSMYLCASSLGGVQETQYFGPGTRLLVL.

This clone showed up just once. This CDR3 reads CASDLRGQTYEQYF. The CDR3 nucleotides read TGTGCCAGCGACCTCAGGGGGCAAACCTACGAGCAGTACTTC. V and J are TRBV2 and TRBJ2-7, with 8 nucleotides matching TRBD1. Germline V gene sequence: CDR1 SNHLY, CDR2 FYNNEI. This CDR3 spans 14 amino acids. V was pared by 8 bases and J by 2 bases, with 8 bases of the junction left unmatched.

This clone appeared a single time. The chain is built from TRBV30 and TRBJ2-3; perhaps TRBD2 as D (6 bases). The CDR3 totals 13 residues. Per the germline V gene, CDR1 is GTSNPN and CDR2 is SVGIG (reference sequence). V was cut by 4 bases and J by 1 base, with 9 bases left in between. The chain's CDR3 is CAWTRLGTDTQYF. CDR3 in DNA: TGTGCCTGGACGAGACTAGGCACAGATACGCAGTATTTT.

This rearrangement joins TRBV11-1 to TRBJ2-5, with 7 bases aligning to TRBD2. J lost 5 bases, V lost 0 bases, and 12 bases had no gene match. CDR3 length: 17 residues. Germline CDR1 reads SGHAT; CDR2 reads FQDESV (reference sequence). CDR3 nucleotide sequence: TGTGCCAGCAGCTTAGCGGCCGGAGCGGGGAACCGGGAGACCCAGTACTTC. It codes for CASSLAAGAGNRETQYF.

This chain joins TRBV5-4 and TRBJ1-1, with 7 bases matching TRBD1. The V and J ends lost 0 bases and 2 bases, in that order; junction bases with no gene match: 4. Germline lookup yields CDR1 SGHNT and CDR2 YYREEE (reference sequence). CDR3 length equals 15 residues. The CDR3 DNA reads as TGTGCCAGCAGCTTGGCAGGGGGGATTAACACTGAAGCTTTCTTT. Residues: CASSLAGGINTEAFF.

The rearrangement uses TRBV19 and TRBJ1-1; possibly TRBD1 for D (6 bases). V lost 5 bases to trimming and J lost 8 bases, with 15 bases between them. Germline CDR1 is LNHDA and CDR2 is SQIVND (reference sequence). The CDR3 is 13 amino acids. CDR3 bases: TGTGCCAGTAGTTCCCGGGCTGGGGGCGAAGCTTTCTTT. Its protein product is CASSSRAGGEAFF.